These 20 T cell receptor beta chains were all obtained from the same sample, sequenced in a study of T cell changes during pregnancy in multiple sclerosis (dated by TCRdb to between 2018 and 2021). Library construction relied on the immunoSEQ multiplex PCR assay. Sourced from immuneACCESS, this table was stored by TCRdb with only in-frame sequences that have V and J called. A share of the clones is absent; for the studies checked, an unresolved V gene accounts for under half, and the remainder has no known explanation. The sample data list approximately 83,000 clones, and 90% to 95% of these were observed just once. Clones ranked in the top ten supply less than 2.5% of the sample. Source: peripheral blood, taken in the third trimester of pregnancy. These receptors were collected from a female donor with multiple sclerosis, enrolled in a pregnancy study.

The chain carries TRBV7-8 and TRBJ2-2, with a possible D match to TRBD1 (6 bases). V was trimmed by 8 bases and J by 3 bases, leaving 10 bases between them. Germline values: CDR1 SGHVS, CDR2 FQNEAQ. The CDR3 has 13 residues. For the CDR3, the DNA is TGTGCCAGCGGAAGGGGGTACACCGGGGAGCTGTTTTTT. It yields the protein CASGRGYTGELFF.

This chain links TRBV5-1 with TRBJ2-1; 9 bases are shared with TRBD2. This CDR3 is 15 amino acids long. Germline lookup yields CDR1 SGHRS and CDR2 YFSETQ. V was clipped by 0 bases and J by 15 bases; unmatched bases: 13. The CDR3 DNA follows: TGCGCCAGCAGCTTGGGACTAATAGCGGGAGCACTTGGGTTCTTC. Translation: CASSLGLIAGALGFF.

The chain combines TRBV6-6 with TRBJ2-7; D gene uncertain. The V and J ends lost 5 bases and 1 base respectively, with 15 bases between them. The CDR3 consists of 15 residues. CDR1 MNHNY and CDR2 SVGAGI come from the germline V gene (reference sequence). CDR3 nucleotides: TGTGCCAGCAGTGACCCACTAAAGGCGTCCTACGAGCAGTACTTC. It is translated as CASSDPLKASYEQYF.

This chain uses TRBV7-6 with TRBJ2-1; D remains ambiguous. There are 12 residues in the CDR3. Germline CDR1 reads SGHVS; CDR2 reads FNYEAQ. Trimming pared 4 bases from V and 8 bases from J, leaving 9 bases between. The CDR3 DNA reads as TGTGCCAGCAGCTCAGTGTCAGATGAGCAGTTCTTC. Its translation: CASSSVSDEQFF.

A remark on this clone: One end of the junction is discordant with germline, which a read error may explain. The gene calls are TRBV20-1 and TRBJ2-7, with 8 bases lining up with TRBD1. CDR3 length equals 11 residues. Germline CDR1 reads DFQATT; CDR2 reads SNEGSKA (reference sequence). The chain's CDR3 is CSASLPGQVAF. The CDR3 nucleotides are TGCAGTGCCTCCCTACCGGGACAGGTAGCTTTC.

This clone was observed once. This sequence joins TRBV7-8 and TRBJ2-7; tentative D call: TRBD2 (5 bases). Deletions cut 3 bases from V and 4 bases from J, with 19 bases between. The V gene's germline CDR1 is SGHVS and CDR2 FQNEAQ. CDR3 length equals 16 residues. This CDR3 is CASSFPNKTSFYEQYF. DNA for the CDR3: TGTGCCAGCAGCTTCCCCAATAAAACTAGTTTTTACGAGCAGTACTTC.

The J gene is TRBJ2-5, the V gene TRBV19, with D possibly being TRBD2 (7 bases). V was pared by 10 bases and J by 5 bases, with 17 bases between. The CDR3 length is 13 residues. Looked up from germline, CDR1 is LNHDA and CDR2 is SQIVND (reference sequence). The CDR3 region is CATLARGGETQYF. As DNA, the CDR3 is TGTGCCACACTAGCGCGAGGGGGGGAGACCCAGTACTTC.

The J gene is TRBJ2-1, the V gene TRBV19; 8 nucleotides agree with TRBD1. CDR1 is LNHDA, CDR2 SQIVND, per germline (reference sequence). V shed 8 bases and J 9 bases; nucleotides not matched to a gene: 6. The CDR3 length is 12 residues. The CDR3 spells CASYQGAGEQFF. The CDR3, as DNA: TGTGCCAGTTACCAGGGGGCAGGTGAGCAGTTCTTC. Full variable domain (missing parts from reference TRBV19 and TRBJ2-1): DGGITQSPKYLFRKEGQNVTLSCEQNLNHDAMYWYRQDPGQGLRLIYYSQIVNDFQKGDIAEGYSVSREKKESFPLTVTSAQKNPTAFYLCASYQGAGEQFFGPGTRLTVL.

This chain joins TRBV5-6 and TRBJ2-3, with 10 nucleotides matching TRBD1. The germline V gene has CDR1 SGHDT and CDR2 YYEEEE. The J segment lost 8 bases and the V segment lost 4 bases, leaving 16 bases of the junction unmatched. This CDR3 contains 17 residues. CDR3 in DNA: TGTGCCAGCAGCCCGCAGGGCCGGGACAGGGGCCCAGGTACGCAGTATTTT. It is translated as CASSPQGRDRGPGTQYF. The variable domain in full, completed from reference TRBV5-6 and TRBJ2-3, reads DAGVTQSPTHLIKTRGQQVTLRCSPKSGHDTVSWYQQALGQGPQFIFQYYEEEERQRGNFPDRFSGHQFPNYSSELNVNALLLGDSALYLCASSPQGRDRGPGTQYFGPGTRLTVL.

The V gene is TRBV7-8, the J gene TRBJ2-7; no definite D call. Germline V gives CDR1 SGHVS, CDR2 FQNEAQ. Deletions cut 2 bases from V and 8 bases from J, with 13 bases between. This CDR3 has 13 amino acids. The CDR3 protein is CASSLWVESQQYF. The CDR3 bases are TGTGCCAGCAGCTTATGGGTGGAGAGTCAGCAGTACTTC.

V gene TRBV4-2 combines with J gene TRBJ2-5; D remains ambiguous. Germline assignment: CDR1 LGHNA and CDR2 YNFKEQ. Between the trimmed V and J ends, which lost 2 bases and 3 bases, there was a span of 7 bases. The length of the CDR3 is 13 residues. This chain's CDR3 is CASSQSAEETQYF. The DNA for the CDR3 is TGTGCCAGCAGCCAATCCGCAGAAGAGACCCAGTACTTC.

This clone was seen only once. V gene TRBV7-6 combines with J gene TRBJ2-7; 7 positions match TRBD2. V trimming: 5 bases; J trimming: 2 bases; junction bases outside the gene matches: 12. CDR3 length: 16 residues. CDR1 is SGHVS and CDR2 is FNYEAQ in the germline V gene. CDR3 residues: CASSHRAVAGAYEQYF. The CDR3 DNA sequence: TGTGCCAGCAGCCACCGGGCAGTAGCGGGTGCCTACGAGCAGTACTTC.

The V and J genes are TRBV19 and TRBJ2-3; D possibly corresponds to TRBD1 (6 bases). CDR3 size: 16 residues. V was shortened by 5 bases and J by 6 bases, with 21 bases between the two germline ends. The germline CDR1 and CDR2 sequences are LNHDA and SQIVND (reference sequence). CDR3 region: CASSPILGGQLDTQYF. The CDR3 coding sequence is TGTGCCAGTAGTCCCATATTGGGTGGACAGCTGGATACGCAGTATTTT.

This chain links TRBV2 with TRBJ2-3; unclear D gene. Germline lookup yields CDR1 SNHLY and CDR2 FYNNEI. V lost 5 bases, J lost 7 bases, and 7 bases lay in between. The CDR3 is 11 residues long. The CDR3 DNA follows: TGTGCCAGCAGTTATAGTAATACGCAGTATTTT. Translation: CASSYSNTQYF.

This clone was seen once. The chain is built from TRBV5-1 and TRBJ1-4; 10 bases agree with TRBD1. The V segment lost 3 bases and the J segment 7 bases; nucleotides outside the gene matches: 6. The CDR3 length is 15 residues. In germline, CDR1 is SGHRS, CDR2 YFSETQ. The CDR3 loop is CASSSTGGGGEKLFF. The CDR3 DNA is TGCGCCAGCAGCTCGACAGGGGGCGGGGGTGAAAAACTGTTTTTT.

CDR3 in amino acids: CASSFLQGVGYTF. CDR3 in DNA: TGTGCCAGCAGTTTCCTACAGGGGGTTGGCTACACCTTC. The gene calls are TRBV28 and TRBJ1-2; the match to TRBD1 covers 8 bases. After removal of 3 bases from V and 7 bases from J, the junction contained 4 bases not matched to a gene. This CDR3 contains 13 residues. CDR1 and CDR2 from the germline V gene are MDHEN and SYDVKM.

The V call is TRBV5-4, the J call TRBJ1-4, with 9 bases lining up with TRBD1. V lost 0 bases to trimming and J lost 7 bases; unmatched junction nucleotides: 4. CDR3 length: 15 residues. Per the germline V gene, CDR1 is SGHNT and CDR2 is YYREEE (reference sequence). The CDR3 DNA follows: TGTGCCAGCAGCTTGGCGGGACAGGGTCGTGAAAAACTGTTTTTT. Translated: CASSLAGQGREKLFF.

The V and J genes are TRBV7-9 and TRBJ2-7; TRBD2 agrees at 13 bases. Trimming removed 4 bases from V and 4 bases from J; junction bases left unmatched: 4. The germline V gene encodes CDR1 SEHNR and CDR2 FQNEAQ (reference sequence). The CDR3 runs 15 residues. The CDR3 DNA reads TGTGCCAGCAGCTCACTAGCGGGAGGGAAGTACGAGCAGTACTTC. It codes for CASSSLAGGKYEQYF.

The rearrangement links TRBV2 to TRBJ2-5, with D perhaps TRBD2 (6 bases). Germline CDR1 and CDR2: SNHLY and FYNNEI. This CDR3 has 17 residues. Trimming removed 5 bases from V and 4 bases from J, with 23 bases in between. CDR3 protein: CASSPRGYGEETETQYF. In DNA, the CDR3 is TGTGCCAGCAGTCCGCGGGGCTACGGGGAAGAGACAGAGACCCAGTACTTC.

This chain connects TRBV12-1 to TRBJ2-3; TRBD2 is the table's D call and was not checked against the DNA. TRBV12-1 is a pseudogene segment. This CDR3 contains 16 residues. The CDR3 loop is CASSLRVPSSTDTQYF. Here the CDR3 DNA reads TGTGCCAGCAGCTTGAGGGTCCCTTCAAGCACAGATACGCAGTATTTT.